This TCR beta chain was captured in a study of T-cell memory formation after mild COVID-19. The overall study: Each donor largely had its own TCR clusters.

The V and J ends lost 2 bases and 3 bases, in that order; junction bases with no gene match: 0. CDR3 length: 16 residues. Germline V gene sequence: CDR1 MNHEY, CDR2 SVGEGT. Using its own MiXCR run on the 5' RACE reads, TCRdb lists one record per CDR3 protein. In the table there are approximately 34,000 distinct CDR3 sequences, 7% to 8% of which are singletons. Ten or more counts support this clonotype. The TCR sequence derives from a man aged 18 to 29 who had mild COVID-19 (a few samples of this study predate the infection). Cell type and time point are not known. The chain uses TRBV6-2 or TRBV6-3 and TRBJ2-5; 16 nucleotides match TRBD2. The sample consisted of PBMCs or a T cell subset sorted from them (not recorded which). The CDR3 spells CASSYGTSGGEETQYF. For the CDR3, the DNA is TGTGCCAGCAGTTACGGGACTAGCGGGGGGGAAGAGACCCAGTACTTC.